Each of the 22 T cell receptor beta chains below was sequenced from the same sample in a study of blood T cell repertoires in COVID-19. Clones were read by immunoSEQ multiplex PCR, and TCRdb kept only the in-frame ones, dropping some. The table lists approximately 200,000 clones, around 94% of them singletons, with about 0.76% in the top ten. Sequenced: peripheral blood. Source of these receptors: a young man with COVID-19, enrolled during active disease.

The V and J genes are TRBV7-9 and TRBJ2-7; 9 nucleotides align to TRBD1. From germline, CDR1 is SEHNR and CDR2 FQNEAQ (reference sequence). V trimming: 6 bases; J trimming: 4 bases; junction bases outside the gene matches: 7. This CDR3 has 14 amino acids. CDR3 in amino acids: CASSTRDRVYEQYF. In DNA form, the CDR3 reads TGTGCCAGCAGTACCCGGGACAGGGTTTACGAGCAGTACTTC.

The chain links TRBV9 to TRBJ2-3, with 9 bases aligning to TRBD2. In germline, CDR1 is SGDLS, CDR2 YYNGEE. Unmatched junction bases numbered 6, after V lost 2 bases and J lost 2 bases. The CDR3 is 16 amino acids. The CDR3 DNA reads TGTGCCAGCAGCGTCGATGGGACTAGCCCCACAGATACGCAGTATTTT. This codes for CASSVDGTSPTDTQYF.

The chain recombines TRBV5-1 with TRBJ1-5; D is uncertain. CDR1 and CDR2 (germline): SGHRS, YFSETQ. Trimming left V 0 bases short and J 4 bases short, with 8 bases between. The CDR3 spans 14 residues. The CDR3 sequence is CASSLDGLNQPQHF. CDR3 nucleotide sequence: TGCGCCAGCAGCTTGGACGGGTTAAATCAGCCCCAGCATTTT.

This clone showed up just once. This chain uses TRBV29-1 with TRBJ2-6; possibly TRBD2 for D (5 bases). Germline V gives CDR1 SQVTM, CDR2 ANQGSEA. The V end was cut by 5 bases, the J end by 2 bases, with 10 bases between. The CDR3 loop spans 14 amino acids. CDR3: CSVYGGAGANVLTF. In DNA, the CDR3 is TGCAGCGTTTATGGAGGTGCTGGGGCCAACGTCCTGACTTTC.

The genes are TRBV5-1 and TRBJ2-2; D is unresolved. From germline, CDR1 is SGHRS and CDR2 YFSETQ. The germline V and J ends were trimmed by 3 bases and 3 bases, with 9 bases remaining between them. CDR3 length: 14 residues. The CDR3 spells CASSSFSDTGELFF. The CDR3 nucleotides read TGCGCCAGCAGCTCCTTTTCGGACACCGGGGAGCTGTTTTTT.

The chain carries TRBV3-1 (or the pseudogene TRBV3-2) and TRBJ1-2; maybe TRBD1 (5 bases). From germline, CDR1 is LGHDT and CDR2 YNNKEL (reference sequence). There are 17 residues in the CDR3. Between the trimmed V and J ends, which lost 0 bases and 8 bases, there was a span of 22 bases. The CDR3 reads CASSQEIVSVSGGGYTF. The CDR3 bases are TGTGCCAGCAGCCAAGAAATTGTCTCTGTCTCGGGGGGAGGCTACACCTTC.

As DNA, the CDR3 is TGTGCCAGCAGCTTAGTCCCAGGGACTGGGCATGGCTACACCTTC. As protein: CASSLVPGTGHGYTF. V gene TRBV7-6 combines with J gene TRBJ1-2; D perhaps matches TRBD1 (5 bases). The length of the CDR3 is 15 residues. V was clipped by 1 base and J by 6 bases, with 15 bases between them. The germline gives CDR1 SGHVS, CDR2 FNYEAQ.

The chain couples TRBV2 to TRBJ2-7; TRBD1 aligns across 7 bases. J was trimmed by 4 bases and V by 3 bases; bases with no gene match: 9. There are 15 residues in the CDR3. Germline CDR1 is SNHLY and CDR2 is FYNNEI. DNA of the CDR3: TGTGCCAGCAGTGAGGGGTCAGGGGGACCATACGAGCAGTACTTC. Translated: CASSEGSGGPYEQYF. Using reference TRBV2 and TRBJ2-7 for the parts outside the CDR3, the full variable domain is EPEVTQTPSHQVTQMGQEVILRCVPISNHLYFYWYRQILGQKVEFLVSFYNNEISEKSEIFDDQFSVERPDGSNFTLKIRSTKLEDSAMYFCASSEGSGGPYEQYFGPGTRLTVT.

The gene calls are TRBV7-2 and TRBJ2-7, with TRBD2 matching 9 bases. The junction had 8 bases not matched to a gene; V was cut back by 5 bases and J by 3 bases. Germline V gives CDR1 SGHTA, CDR2 FQGNSA. This CDR3 contains 15 residues. The CDR3 region has the DNA TGTGCCAGCAGCGCGTCTAGCGGGGAGCACTACGAGCAGTACTTC. It yields the protein CASSASSGEHYEQYF.

This rearrangement joins TRBV11-2 to TRBJ2-7; 7 nucleotides align to TRBD1. The CDR3 consists of 15 residues. In germline, CDR1 is SGHAT, CDR2 FQNNGV. V was clipped by 5 bases and J by 1 base; unmatched bases: 8. In nucleotides, the CDR3 is TGTGCCAGCAGCCCGCAACCGGACAGGTCCTACGAGCAGTACTTC. It specifies CASSPQPDRSYEQYF.

The chain employs TRBV6-6 and TRBJ2-2, with a tentative D call TRBD2 (6 bases). Germline V lookup: CDR1 MNHNY, CDR2 SVGAGI (reference sequence). This CDR3 contains 15 residues. V was clipped by 6 bases and J by 5 bases, with 16 bases between them. CDR3 nucleotides: TGTGCCAGCAGCCCAGGAGGGGTAGCTACCGGGGAGCTGTTTTTT. Its protein product is CASSPGGVATGELFF.

This chain connects TRBV2 to TRBJ2-7, with 10 bases matching TRBD2. The CDR3 loop spans 14 amino acids. Germline CDR1 SNHLY, CDR2 FYNNEI. Germline trimming cut 5 bases from V and 4 bases from J; bases unmatched to any gene: 5. The CDR3 DNA follows: TGTGCCAGCAGTATACTAGCGGGACTTTACGAGCAGTACTTC. Its translation: CASSILAGLYEQYF.

This clone has only one observation. The chain joins TRBV30 to TRBJ2-5, with a weak D call TRBD2 (5 bases). The CDR3 spans 12 residues. Germline loops: CDR1 GTSNPN, CDR2 SVGIG (reference sequence). The V and J ends lost 3 bases and 5 bases respectively, with 10 bases between them. CDR3 region: CAWRGRWETQYF. The CDR3 DNA follows: TGTGCCTGGAGGGGGAGATGGGAGACCCAGTACTTC.

This chain uses TRBV12-3 or TRBV12-4 with TRBJ1-4, with D perhaps matching TRBD1 (5 bases). Trimming took off 2 bases at V and 11 bases at J, with 12 bases between the two ends. This CDR3 region has 13 residues. CDR3 sequence reads: CASSLTGQPKLFF. The CDR3 DNA reads TGTGCCAGCAGTTTAACAGGCCAACCCAAACTGTTTTTT.

With respect to this clone: Other DNA sequences in the same sample also yield this CDR3. This chain uses TRBV2 with TRBJ1-2; TRBD1 matches 8 bases. The CDR3 runs to 12 residues. Germline CDR1 is SNHLY and CDR2 is FYNNEI. Trimming cost V 4 bases and J 5 bases; bases outside gene matches: 0. The CDR3 region has the DNA TGTGCCAGCAGTGGGACAGGGTATGGCTACACCTTC. This sequence encodes CASSGTGYGYTF. Full variable domain (rest looked up from reference TRBV2 and TRBJ1-2): EPEVTQTPSHQVTQMGQEVILRCVPISNHLYFYWYRQILGQKVEFLVSFYNNEISEKSEIFDDQFSVERPDGSNFTLKIRSTKLEDSAMYFCASSGTGYGYTFGSGTRLTVV.

This clone was recorded once. The chain joins TRBV29-1 to TRBJ2-6; 7 bases line up with TRBD1. The CDR3 is 17 amino acids. V was pared by 6 bases and J by 0 bases, with 11 bases of the junction left unmatched. Germline values: CDR1 SQVTM, CDR2 ANQGSEA. The CDR3 is CSVGQEPLISGANVLTF. For the CDR3, the DNA is TGCAGCGTCGGACAGGAGCCACTTATCTCTGGGGCCAACGTCCTGACTTTC.

The V gene is TRBV7-9, the J gene TRBJ1-2; possible D gene TRBD1, 6 bases. The CDR3 spans 15 residues. Per the germline V gene, CDR1 is SEHNR and CDR2 is FQNEAQ (reference sequence). Trimming pared 5 bases from V and 0 bases from J, leaving 13 bases between. CDR3 protein: CASSDTGRANYGYTF. Written as DNA, the CDR3 is TGTGCCAGCAGCGATACAGGGAGGGCTAACTATGGCTACACCTTC.

The rearrangement links TRBV19 to TRBJ2-5, with D possibly matching TRBD2 (5 bases). The CDR3 contains 13 residues. V dropped 5 bases and J dropped 1 base, with 8 bases sitting between them. CDR1 LNHDA and CDR2 SQIVND come from the germline V gene (reference sequence). The chain's CDR3 is CASSDSAQETQYF. CDR3 nucleotide sequence: TGTGCCAGTAGTGATAGCGCCCAAGAGACCCAGTACTTC.

V gene TRBV19 combines with J gene TRBJ1-6; 7 nucleotides agree with TRBD1. The V and J ends lost 6 bases and 4 bases, in that order; junction bases with no gene match: 6. From germline, CDR1 is LNHDA and CDR2 SQIVND (reference sequence). CDR3 size: 15 residues. The CDR3: CASRTGIPYNSPLHF. CDR3 in DNA: TGTGCCAGTAGGACAGGGATCCCTTATAATTCACCCCTCCACTTT.

The rearrangement uses TRBV7-6 and TRBJ2-7; D might be TRBD1 (6 bases). CDR3 length equals 14 residues. The germline gives CDR1 SGHVS, CDR2 FNYEAQ. V lost 5 bases and J lost 0, with 11 bases in between. In DNA, the CDR3 is TGTGCCAGCAGCGGGAGACAGGACTCCTACGAGCAGTACTTC. This gives the protein CASSGRQDSYEQYF.

The genes are TRBV3-1 (or the pseudogene TRBV3-2) and TRBJ1-5; D perhaps matches TRBD1 (5 bases). CDR1 and CDR2 from the germline V gene are LGHDT and YNNKEL (reference sequence). Deletions cut 1 base from V and 6 bases from J, with 13 bases between. There are 15 residues in the CDR3. CDR3 sequence (DNA): TGTGCCAGCAGCCAAGCCGGCGGGGGTGGTCAGCCCCAGCATTTT. Amino acid sequence: CASSQAGGGGQPQHF.

The chain carries TRBV3-1 (or the pseudogene TRBV3-2) and TRBJ1-3, with TRBD1 identical over 10 bases. Germline V gene data show CDR1 as LGHDT and CDR2 as YNNKEL (reference sequence). The CDR3 runs to 17 residues. V was clipped by 4 bases and J by 3 bases; unmatched bases: 9. The CDR3 DNA follows: TGTGCCAGCAGCCTACGGACAGGGGGGCTAAGTGGAAACACCATATATTTT. Encoded protein: CASSLRTGGLSGNTIYF.